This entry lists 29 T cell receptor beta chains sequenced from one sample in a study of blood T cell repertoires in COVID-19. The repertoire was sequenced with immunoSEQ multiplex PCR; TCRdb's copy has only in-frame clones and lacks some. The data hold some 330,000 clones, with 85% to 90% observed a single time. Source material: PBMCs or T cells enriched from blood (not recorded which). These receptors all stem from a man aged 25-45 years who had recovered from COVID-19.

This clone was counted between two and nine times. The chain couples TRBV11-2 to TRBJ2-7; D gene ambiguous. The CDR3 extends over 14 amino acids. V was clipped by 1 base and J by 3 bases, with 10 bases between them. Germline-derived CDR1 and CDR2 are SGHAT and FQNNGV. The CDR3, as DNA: TGTGCCAGCAGCTTAGTGGGCTCGAACTACGAGCAGTACTTC. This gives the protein CASSLVGSNYEQYF.

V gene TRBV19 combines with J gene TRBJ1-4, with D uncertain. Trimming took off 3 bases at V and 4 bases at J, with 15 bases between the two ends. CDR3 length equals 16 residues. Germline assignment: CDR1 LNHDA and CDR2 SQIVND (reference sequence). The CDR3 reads CASSMWLGADNEKLFF. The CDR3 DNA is TGTGCCAGTAGTATGTGGCTGGGAGCCGATAATGAAAAACTGTTTTTT.

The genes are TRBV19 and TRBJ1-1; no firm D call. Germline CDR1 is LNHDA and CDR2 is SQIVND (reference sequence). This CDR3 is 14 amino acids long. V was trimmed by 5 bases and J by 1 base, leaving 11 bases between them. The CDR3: CASSWRAQNTEAFF. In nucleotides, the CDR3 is TGTGCCAGTAGTTGGAGAGCACAGAACACTGAAGCTTTCTTT. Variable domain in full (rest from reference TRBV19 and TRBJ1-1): DGGITQSPKYLFRKEGQNVTLSCEQNLNHDAMYWYRQDPGQGLRLIYYSQIVNDFQKGDIAEGYSVSREKKESFPLTVTSAQKNPTAFYLCASSWRAQNTEAFFGQGTRLTVV.

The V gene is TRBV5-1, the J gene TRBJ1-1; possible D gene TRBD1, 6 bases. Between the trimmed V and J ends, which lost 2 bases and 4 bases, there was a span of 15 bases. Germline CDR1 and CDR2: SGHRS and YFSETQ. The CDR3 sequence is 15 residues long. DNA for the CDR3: TGCGCCAGCAGCTTACGGGACACGGGCGTCACTGAAGCTTTCTTT. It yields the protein CASSLRDTGVTEAFF.

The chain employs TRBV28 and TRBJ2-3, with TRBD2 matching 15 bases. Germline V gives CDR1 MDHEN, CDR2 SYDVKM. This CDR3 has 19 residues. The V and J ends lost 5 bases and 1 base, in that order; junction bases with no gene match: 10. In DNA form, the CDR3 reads TGTGCCAGCAGTCCCCTCGAGGGACTAGCGGGGGGAGGCACAGATACGCAGTATTTT. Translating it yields CASSPLEGLAGGGTDTQYF.

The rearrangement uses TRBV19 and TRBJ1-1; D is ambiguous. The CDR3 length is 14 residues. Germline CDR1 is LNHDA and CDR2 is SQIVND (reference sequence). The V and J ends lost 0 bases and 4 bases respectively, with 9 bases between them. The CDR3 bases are TGTGCCAGTAGTATAGAGGGCGCGACCACTGAAGCTTTCTTT. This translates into CASSIEGATTEAFF.

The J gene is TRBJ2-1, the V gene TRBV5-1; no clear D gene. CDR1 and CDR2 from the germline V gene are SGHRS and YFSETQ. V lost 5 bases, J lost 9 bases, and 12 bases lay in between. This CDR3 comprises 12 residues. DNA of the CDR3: TGCGCCAGCAGAGAGGCGGAGACTGAGCAGTTCTTC. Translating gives CASREAETEQFF. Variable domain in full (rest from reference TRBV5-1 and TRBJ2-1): KAGVTQTPRYLIKTRGQQVTLSCSPISGHRSVSWYQQTPGQGLQFLFEYFSETQRNKGNFPGRFSGRQFSNSRSEMNVSTLELGDSALYLCASREAETEQFFGPGTRLTVL.

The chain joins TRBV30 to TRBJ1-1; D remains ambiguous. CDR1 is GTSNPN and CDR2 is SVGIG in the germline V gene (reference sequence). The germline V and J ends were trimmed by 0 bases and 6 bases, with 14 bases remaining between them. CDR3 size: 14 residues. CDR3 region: CAWSVGGPLAEAFF. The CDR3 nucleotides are TGTGCCTGGAGTGTAGGAGGGCCACTCGCTGAAGCTTTCTTT.

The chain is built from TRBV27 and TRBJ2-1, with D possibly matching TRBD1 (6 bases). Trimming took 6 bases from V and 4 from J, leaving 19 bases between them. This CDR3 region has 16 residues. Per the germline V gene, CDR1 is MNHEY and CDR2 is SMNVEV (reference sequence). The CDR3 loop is CASRLAGALIYNEQFF. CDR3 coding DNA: TGTGCCAGCAGGTTAGCAGGGGCCTTAATATACAATGAGCAGTTCTTC.

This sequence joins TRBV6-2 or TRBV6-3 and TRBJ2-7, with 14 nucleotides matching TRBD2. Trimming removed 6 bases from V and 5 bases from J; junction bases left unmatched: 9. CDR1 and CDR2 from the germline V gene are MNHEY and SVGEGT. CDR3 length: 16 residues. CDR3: CASSSGLAGGTHEQYF. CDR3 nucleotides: TGTGCCAGCAGCTCCGGACTAGCGGGAGGTACCCACGAGCAGTACTTC.

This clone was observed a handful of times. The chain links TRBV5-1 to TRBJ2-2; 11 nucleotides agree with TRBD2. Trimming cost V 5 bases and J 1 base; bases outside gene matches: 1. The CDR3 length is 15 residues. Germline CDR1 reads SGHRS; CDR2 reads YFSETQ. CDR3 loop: CASRGTSGNTGELFF. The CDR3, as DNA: TGCGCCAGCAGGGGGACTAGCGGGAACACCGGGGAGCTGTTTTTT.

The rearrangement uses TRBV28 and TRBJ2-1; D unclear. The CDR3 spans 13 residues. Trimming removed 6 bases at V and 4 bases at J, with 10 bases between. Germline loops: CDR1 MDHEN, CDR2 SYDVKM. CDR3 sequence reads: CASSPPGYNEQFF. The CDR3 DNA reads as TGTGCCAGCAGCCCTCCCGGGTACAATGAGCAGTTCTTC. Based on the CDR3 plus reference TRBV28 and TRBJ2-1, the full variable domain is DVKVTQSSRYLVKRTGEKVFLECVQDMDHENMFWYRQDPGLGLRLIYFSYDVKMKEKGDIPEGYSVSREKKERFSLILESASTNQTSMYLCASSPPGYNEQFFGPGTRLTVL.

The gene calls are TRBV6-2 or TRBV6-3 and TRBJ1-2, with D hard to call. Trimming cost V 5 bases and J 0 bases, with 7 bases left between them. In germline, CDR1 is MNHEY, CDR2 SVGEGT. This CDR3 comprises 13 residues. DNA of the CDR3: TGTGCCAGCAGTGTCAGCGCTAACTATGGCTACACCTTC. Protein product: CASSVSANYGYTF.

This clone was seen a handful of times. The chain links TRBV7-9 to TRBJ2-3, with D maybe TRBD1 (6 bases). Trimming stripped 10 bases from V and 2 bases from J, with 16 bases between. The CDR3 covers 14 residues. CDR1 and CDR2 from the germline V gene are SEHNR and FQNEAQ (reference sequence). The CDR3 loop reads CATSGRGDTDTQYF. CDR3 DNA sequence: TGTGCCACCTCGGGCAGGGGAGACACAGATACGCAGTATTTT.

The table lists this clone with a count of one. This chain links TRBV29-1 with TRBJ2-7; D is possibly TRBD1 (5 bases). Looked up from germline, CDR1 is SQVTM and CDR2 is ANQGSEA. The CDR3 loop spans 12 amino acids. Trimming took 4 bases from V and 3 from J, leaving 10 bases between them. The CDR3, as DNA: TGCAGCGTTGGATCGACAGACTACGAGCAGTACTTC. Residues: CSVGSTDYEQYF.

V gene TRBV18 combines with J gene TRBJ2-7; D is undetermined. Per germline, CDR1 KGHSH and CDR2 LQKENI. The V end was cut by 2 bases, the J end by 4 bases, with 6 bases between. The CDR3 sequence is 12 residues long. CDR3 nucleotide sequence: TGTGCCAGCTCACCAGAAGCTTACGAGCAGTACTTC. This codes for CASSPEAYEQYF.

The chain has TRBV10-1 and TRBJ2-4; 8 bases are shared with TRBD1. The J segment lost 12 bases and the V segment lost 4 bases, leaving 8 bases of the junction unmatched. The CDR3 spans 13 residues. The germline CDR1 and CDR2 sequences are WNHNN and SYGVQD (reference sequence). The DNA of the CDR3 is TGCGCCAGCAGTGGACAGGGGATTAGTGATCAGTACTTC. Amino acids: CASSGQGISDQYF.

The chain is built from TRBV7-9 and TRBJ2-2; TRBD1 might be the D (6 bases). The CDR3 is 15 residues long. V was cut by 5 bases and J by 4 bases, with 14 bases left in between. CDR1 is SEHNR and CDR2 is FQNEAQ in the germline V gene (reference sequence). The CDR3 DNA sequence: TGTGCCAGCAGCCAGGGGCTGGCTAGCACCGGGGAGCTGTTTTTT. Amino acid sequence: CASSQGLASTGELFF.

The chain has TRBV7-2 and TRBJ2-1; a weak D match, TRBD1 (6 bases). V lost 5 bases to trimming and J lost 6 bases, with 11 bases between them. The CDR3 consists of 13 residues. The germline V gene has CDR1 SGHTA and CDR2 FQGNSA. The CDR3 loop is CASSVTGTNEQFF. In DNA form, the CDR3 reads TGTGCCAGCAGCGTAACAGGGACCAATGAGCAGTTCTTC.

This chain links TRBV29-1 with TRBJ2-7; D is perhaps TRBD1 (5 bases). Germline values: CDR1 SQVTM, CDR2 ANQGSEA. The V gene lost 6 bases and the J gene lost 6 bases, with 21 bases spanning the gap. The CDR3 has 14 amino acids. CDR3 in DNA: TGCAGCGTCAAAGGCCGGGCCAGGGTCGGCGAGCAGTACTTC. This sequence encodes CSVKGRARVGEQYF.

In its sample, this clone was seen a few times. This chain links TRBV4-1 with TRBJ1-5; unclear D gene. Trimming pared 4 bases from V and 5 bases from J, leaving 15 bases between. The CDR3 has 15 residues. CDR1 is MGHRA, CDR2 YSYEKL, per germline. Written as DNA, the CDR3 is TGCGCCAGCAGCCTTCTCCCCACCGGGGATCAGCCCCAGCATTTT. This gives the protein CASSLLPTGDQPQHF.

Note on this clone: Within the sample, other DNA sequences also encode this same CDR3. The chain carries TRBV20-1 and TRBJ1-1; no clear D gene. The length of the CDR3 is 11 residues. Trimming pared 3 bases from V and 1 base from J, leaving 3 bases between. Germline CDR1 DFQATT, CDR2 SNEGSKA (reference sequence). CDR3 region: CSASQNTEAFF. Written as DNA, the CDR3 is TGCAGTGCTAGTCAGAACACTGAAGCTTTCTTT.

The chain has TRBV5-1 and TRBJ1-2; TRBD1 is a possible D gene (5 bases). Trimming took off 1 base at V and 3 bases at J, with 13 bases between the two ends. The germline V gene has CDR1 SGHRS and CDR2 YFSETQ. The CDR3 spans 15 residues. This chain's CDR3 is CASSLTGVPDYGYTF. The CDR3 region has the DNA TGCGCCAGCAGCTTGACGGGGGTGCCGGACTATGGCTACACCTTC. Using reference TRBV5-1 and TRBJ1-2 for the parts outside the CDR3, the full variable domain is KAGVTQTPRYLIKTRGQQVTLSCSPISGHRSVSWYQQTPGQGLQFLFEYFSETQRNKGNFPGRFSGRQFSNSRSEMNVSTLELGDSALYLCASSLTGVPDYGYTFGSGTRLTVV.

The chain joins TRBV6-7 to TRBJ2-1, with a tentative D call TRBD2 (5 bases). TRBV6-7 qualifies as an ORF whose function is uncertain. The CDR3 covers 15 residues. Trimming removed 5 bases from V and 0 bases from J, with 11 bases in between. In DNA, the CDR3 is TGTGCCAGCAGTAAGCGGTTTAGCTCCTACAATGAGCAGTTCTTC. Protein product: CASSKRFSSYNEQFF.

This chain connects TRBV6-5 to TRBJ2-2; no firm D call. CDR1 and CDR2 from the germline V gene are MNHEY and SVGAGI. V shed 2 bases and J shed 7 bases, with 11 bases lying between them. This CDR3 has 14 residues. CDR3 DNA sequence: TGTGCCAGCAGTTACACCGACAAGGTCGGGGAGCTGTTTTTT. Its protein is CASSYTDKVGELFF.

CDR3 protein: CASSFAGVGQRYEKLFF. DNA of the CDR3: TGTGCCAGCAGTTTCGCCGGGGTAGGTCAACGGTACGAAAAACTGTTTTTT. The chain combines TRBV28 with TRBJ1-4; D unresolved. This CDR3 comprises 17 residues. The germline CDR1 and CDR2 sequences are MDHEN and SYDVKM. Trimming took off 3 bases at V and 8 bases at J, with 22 bases between the two ends.

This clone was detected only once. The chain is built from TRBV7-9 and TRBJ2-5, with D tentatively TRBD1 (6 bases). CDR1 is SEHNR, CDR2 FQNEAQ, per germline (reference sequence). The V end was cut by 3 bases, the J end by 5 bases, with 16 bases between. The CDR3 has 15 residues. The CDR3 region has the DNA TGTGCCAGCAGCTTGGACAGCCTAAAGACGGAGACCCAGTACTTC. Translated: CASSLDSLKTETQYF.

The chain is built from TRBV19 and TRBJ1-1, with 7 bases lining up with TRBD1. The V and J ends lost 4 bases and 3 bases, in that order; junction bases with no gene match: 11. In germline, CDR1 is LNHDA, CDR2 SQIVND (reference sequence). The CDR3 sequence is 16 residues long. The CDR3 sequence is CASSRLPDREDTEAFF. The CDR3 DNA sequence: TGTGCCAGTAGTAGACTCCCTGACAGGGAGGACACTGAAGCTTTCTTT.

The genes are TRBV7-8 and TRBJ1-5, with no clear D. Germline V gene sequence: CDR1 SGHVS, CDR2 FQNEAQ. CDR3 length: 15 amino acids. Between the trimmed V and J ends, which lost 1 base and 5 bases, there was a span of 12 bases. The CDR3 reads CASSLGHPNYQPQHF. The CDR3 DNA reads TGTGCCAGCAGCTTAGGACACCCTAACTATCAGCCCCAGCATTTT.